One and the same sample provided the 30 T cell receptor beta chains below, sequenced in a study of CD8+ T cells in alopecia areata. Sequencing templates came from extracted RNA that was reverse transcribed into cDNA. Data came from immunoSEQ multiplex PCR; TCRdb stores just in-frame clones and leaves some out. This table holds 80,000 to 100,000 clones, 41% found once. The sequencing input was CD4+ T cells sorted from blood. These receptors all stem from a human donor with alopecia areata.

The chain recombines TRBV7-9 with TRBJ1-2; possible D gene TRBD1, 5 bases. There are 13 residues in the CDR3. V was cut by 6 bases and J by 2 bases, with 10 bases left in between. CDR1 and CDR2 (germline): SEHNR, FQNEAQ (reference sequence). CDR3 protein: CASRGTGNYGYTF. As DNA, the CDR3 is TGTGCCAGCAGGGGGACGGGGAACTATGGCTACACCTTC.

There are a few counts of this clone. CDR3 DNA: TGTGCCTGGAGCGGACAGGAGTACAATGAGCAGTTCTTC. Its protein product is CAWSGQEYNEQFF. The chain combines TRBV30 with TRBJ2-1; TRBD1 matches 7 bases. Trimming removed 3 bases from V and 4 bases from J; junction bases left unmatched: 3. Germline CDR1 and CDR2: GTSNPN and SVGIG (reference sequence). There are 13 residues in the CDR3.

The V call is TRBV29-1, the J call TRBJ2-7, with unresolved D. Germline CDR1 reads SQVTM; CDR2 reads ANQGSEA. The CDR3 is 13 amino acids. V was cut by 2 bases and J by 0 bases, with 8 bases left in between. This CDR3 reads CSVESDNSYEQYF. The CDR3, as DNA: TGCAGCGTTGAAAGTGACAACTCCTACGAGCAGTACTTC.

V gene TRBV7-2 combines with J gene TRBJ2-1; the D is unclear. The CDR3 consists of 15 residues. Deletions cut 2 bases from V and 1 base from J, with 9 bases between. Germline V gene data show CDR1 as SGHTA and CDR2 as FQGNSA. The CDR3 loop reads CASSLPTLSYNEQFF. In nucleotides, the CDR3 is TGTGCCAGCAGCTTACCCACCTTATCCTACAATGAGCAGTTCTTC.

This clone has more than one count but fewer than ten. The CDR3 DNA reads TGTGCCAGTAGTATGTTGGGACAGGGGGGCTCCTACGAGCAGTACTTC. Translated: CASSMLGQGGSYEQYF. This chain links TRBV19 with TRBJ2-7; 11 bases fit TRBD1. Germline V gene lookup returns CDR1 LNHDA and CDR2 SQIVND (reference sequence). J was trimmed by 0 bases and V by 3 bases; bases with no gene match: 4. The CDR3 is 16 amino acids.

This clone turned up a few times. DNA for the CDR3: TGTGCCAGCAGCCACCCACAGGGGGAGGCGAACACCGGGGAGCTGTTTTTT. Its translation is CASSHPQGEANTGELFF. The chain employs TRBV4-2 and TRBJ2-2; 8 bases align to TRBD1. J lost 0 bases, V lost 3 bases, and 6 bases had no gene match. The CDR3 sequence is 17 residues long. Germline V gives CDR1 LGHNA, CDR2 YNFKEQ.

This clone came up a few times. V usage is TRBV18 and J usage is TRBJ2-5, with unresolved D. V shed 3 bases and J shed 4 bases, with 9 bases lying between them. This CDR3 region has 13 residues. Germline V lookup: CDR1 KGHSH, CDR2 LQKENI. CDR3 residues: CASSPDTGETQYF. For the CDR3, the DNA is TGTGCCAGCTCACCCGATACTGGAGAGACCCAGTACTTC. The full variable domain, its missing parts supplied by reference TRBV18 and TRBJ2-5, is NAGVMQNPRHLVRRRGQEARLRCSPMKGHSHVYWYRQLPEEGLKFMVYLQKENIIDESGMPKERFSAEFPKEGPSILRIQQVVRGDSAAYFCASSPDTGETQYFGPGTRLLVL.

This clone was picked up a small number of times. The chain is built from TRBV29-1 and TRBJ2-7; D might be TRBD1 (6 bases). CDR3 length equals 13 residues. CDR1 is SQVTM and CDR2 is ANQGSEA in the germline V gene. Between the trimmed V and J ends, which lost 4 bases and 2 bases, there was a span of 12 bases. CDR3 DNA sequence: TGCAGCGTTGGTGACAGGACGCCCTACGAGCAGTACTTC. Amino acids: CSVGDRTPYEQYF.

This clone has only a few counts. The chain combines TRBV10-3 with TRBJ1-6; TRBD1 matches 7 bases. In germline, CDR1 is ENHRY, CDR2 SYGVKD. This CDR3 has 13 residues. Germline trimming cut 9 bases from V and 4 bases from J; bases unmatched to any gene: 3. The CDR3: CAIAGQYNSPLHF. The CDR3 DNA sequence: TGTGCCATTGCGGGACAGTATAATTCACCCCTCCACTTT.

The rearrangement uses TRBV5-6 and TRBJ2-5; tentative D call: TRBD1 (7 bases). The CDR3 totals 16 residues. The germline V gene encodes CDR1 SGHDT and CDR2 YYEEEE. Between the trimmed V and J ends, which lost 1 base and 1 base, there was a span of 14 bases. The CDR3 bases are TGTGCCAGCAGCTTGTTGGGCGGGACAGCCCAAGAGACCCAGTACTTC. Translation: CASSLLGGTAQETQYF.

The chain combines TRBV30 with TRBJ2-1; a weak D match, TRBD2 (5 bases). Germline CDR1 and CDR2: GTSNPN and SVGIG (reference sequence). This CDR3 contains 13 residues. Trimming took off 0 bases at V and 10 bases at J, with 13 bases between the two ends. The chain's CDR3 is CAWSVLETAEQFF. CDR3 coding DNA: TGTGCCTGGAGTGTACTAGAAACAGCAGAGCAGTTCTTC.

This chain links TRBV5-6 with TRBJ2-3; D perhaps matches TRBD2 (5 bases). The CDR3 is 13 amino acids. Per germline, CDR1 SGHDT and CDR2 YYEEEE. The V gene lost 1 base and the J gene lost 3 bases, with 6 bases spanning the gap. For the CDR3, the DNA is TGTGCCAGCAGCTTGACGGGGACAGATACGCAGTATTTT. Translating gives CASSLTGTDTQYF.

This clone was counted only a few times. The chain has TRBV27 and TRBJ1-1; D is ambiguous. From germline, CDR1 is MNHEY and CDR2 SMNVEV (reference sequence). Trimming took 2 bases from V and 0 from J, leaving 10 bases between them. This CDR3 spans 15 amino acids. This CDR3 is CASSLGYALNTEAFF. DNA for the CDR3: TGTGCCAGCAGTTTAGGTTACGCCCTGAACACTGAAGCTTTCTTT.

This clone showed up just a few times. The rearrangement uses TRBV5-1 and TRBJ2-3; a weak D match, TRBD2 (5 bases). Trimming removed 2 bases at V and 5 bases at J, with 12 bases between. The CDR3 is made up of 14 amino acids. Germline loops: CDR1 SGHRS, CDR2 YFSETQ. In DNA, the CDR3 is TGCGCCAGCAGCTTAGGAGGTCCGGAAGATACGCAGTATTTT. Translation: CASSLGGPEDTQYF.

The V gene is TRBV6-5, the J gene TRBJ2-3; D perhaps matches TRBD2 (6 bases). Looked up from germline, CDR1 is MNHEY and CDR2 is SVGAGI. This CDR3 comprises 15 residues. Trimming stripped 6 bases from V and 3 bases from J, with 16 bases between. The CDR3 DNA sequence: TGTGCCAGCAGGATACTCGGGAGAAGGACAGATACGCAGTATTTT. This gives the protein CASRILGRRTDTQYF.

The chain is built from TRBV5-1 and TRBJ2-7, with TRBD1 as a possible D gene (6 bases). Germline CDR1 is SGHRS and CDR2 is YFSETQ. The CDR3 loop spans 15 amino acids. Trimming left V 4 bases short and J 3 bases short, with 17 bases between. The CDR3 DNA follows: TGCGCCAGCAGCGAGGGCAGGGGCGTTAACTACGAGCAGTACTTC. Translating it yields CASSEGRGVNYEQYF.

A few counts support this clone. The rearrangement uses TRBV19 and TRBJ2-6; D is ambiguous. This CDR3 contains 14 residues. In germline, CDR1 is LNHDA, CDR2 SQIVND (reference sequence). Deletions cut 8 bases from V and 2 bases from J, with 10 bases between. The CDR3 reads CASDWAAGANVLTF. CDR3 sequence (DNA): TGTGCCAGTGATTGGGCAGCTGGGGCCAACGTCCTGACTTTC.

This clone was counted a few times. The V and J genes are TRBV29-1 and TRBJ2-3; 9 bases map to TRBD2. CDR1 and CDR2 from the germline V gene are SQVTM and ANQGSEA. V was clipped by 4 bases and J by 0 bases; unmatched bases: 5. This CDR3 is 15 amino acids long. The CDR3, as DNA: TGCAGCGTTGCGGGACTAGCCGAGAGCACAGATACGCAGTATTTT. It is translated as CSVAGLAESTDTQYF.

This chain joins TRBV29-1 and TRBJ2-7; D call uncertain. The CDR3 has 12 amino acids. Germline CDR1 is SQVTM and CDR2 is ANQGSEA. The V gene lost 4 bases and the J gene lost 6 bases, with 13 bases spanning the gap. The CDR3 protein is CSVAGATSEQYF. The CDR3 region has the DNA TGCAGCGTTGCGGGCGCCACGAGCGAGCAGTACTTC.

The V gene is TRBV4-1, the J gene TRBJ2-7; TRBD2 agrees at 12 bases. V was pared by 2 bases and J by 4 bases, with 3 bases of the junction left unmatched. The CDR3 covers 15 residues. CDR1 and CDR2 (germline): MGHRA, YSYEKL. The CDR3 reads CASSQPTSGRYEQYF. The DNA for the CDR3 is TGCGCCAGCAGCCAACCAACTAGCGGGAGGTACGAGCAGTACTTC.

CDR3 DNA: TGTGCCTGGGGCCCTGGGGCCAACGTCCTGACTTTC. It is translated as CAWGPGANVLTF. This chain connects TRBV30 to TRBJ2-6; D is unclear. This CDR3 region has 12 residues. Germline CDR1 is GTSNPN and CDR2 is SVGIG (reference sequence). Trimming shortened V by 5 bases and J by 2 bases, and 4 bases separated the two germline ends.

The chain is built from TRBV7-9 and TRBJ2-2; 9 positions match TRBD2. CDR1 is SEHNR and CDR2 is FQNEAQ in the germline V gene (reference sequence). J lost 4 bases, V lost 5 bases, and 8 bases had no gene match. The CDR3 is made up of 16 amino acids. The CDR3 sequence: CASSGMGLALTGELFF. In DNA, the CDR3 is TGTGCCAGCAGCGGGATGGGACTAGCCCTCACCGGGGAGCTGTTTTTT. The full variable domain, in which reference TRBV7-9 and TRBJ2-2 provide the parts outside the CDR3, is DTGVSQNPRHKITKRGQNVTFRCDPISEHNRLYWYRQTLGQGPEFLTYFQNEAQLEKSRLLSDRFSAERPKGSFSTLEIQRTEQGDSAMYLCASSGMGLALTGELFFGEGSRLTVL.

The rearrangement joins TRBV2 to TRBJ1-5; D may be TRBD1 (5 bases). The germline V and J ends were trimmed by 3 bases and 3 bases, with 12 bases remaining between them. CDR1 and CDR2 from the germline V gene are SNHLY and FYNNEI. The CDR3 covers 15 residues. The CDR3 reads CASSDRDFYNQPQHF. The CDR3 DNA reads TGTGCCAGCAGTGACAGGGACTTCTACAATCAGCCCCAGCATTTT.

The chain recombines TRBV15 with TRBJ2-1, with D hard to call. Germline CDR1 reads LNHNV; CDR2 reads YYDKDF (reference sequence). Trimming pared 1 base from V and 8 bases from J, leaving 9 bases between. This CDR3 has 13 residues. The chain's CDR3 is CATSRVGPDEQFF. As DNA, the CDR3 is TGTGCCACCAGCAGAGTAGGTCCCGATGAGCAGTTCTTC.

V usage is TRBV4-1 and J usage is TRBJ2-2; D remains unclear. The V end lost 0 bases, the J end lost 6 bases, and 11 bases lay between the germline ends. Germline CDR1 and CDR2: MGHRA and YSYEKL. The CDR3 contains 15 residues. For the CDR3, the DNA is TGCGCCAGCAGCCAAGAGTTGAAACCCGCCGGGGAGCTGTTTTTT. Protein sequence: CASSQELKPAGELFF.

The CDR3 loop reads CAWDRDLNQPQHF. The CDR3 region has the DNA TGTGCCTGGGACAGGGACCTCAATCAGCCCCAGCATTTT. The genes are TRBV30 and TRBJ1-5, with TRBD1 identical over 7 bases. The CDR3 totals 13 residues. Germline CDR1 is GTSNPN and CDR2 is SVGIG (reference sequence). Germline trimming cut 5 bases from V and 3 bases from J; bases unmatched to any gene: 4.

The chain employs TRBV7-9 and TRBJ2-7, with 12 bases identical to TRBD2. This CDR3 comprises 14 residues. V was pared by 5 bases and J by 3 bases, with 2 bases of the junction left unmatched. Germline V gene sequence: CDR1 SEHNR, CDR2 FQNEAQ (reference sequence). CDR3 nucleotide sequence: TGTGCCAGCAGCCCACTAGCGGGGGGCTACGAGCAGTACTTC. Protein product: CASSPLAGGYEQYF. Complete variable domain (other parts from reference TRBV7-9 and TRBJ2-7): DTGVSQNPRHKITKRGQNVTFRCDPISEHNRLYWYRQTLGQGPEFLTYFQNEAQLEKSRLLSDRFSAERPKGSFSTLEIQRTEQGDSAMYLCASSPLAGGYEQYFGPGTRLTVT.

CDR3 DNA: TGTGCCAGCAGCCAGTGGTCGGGTCACGTCCTGACTTTC. Protein product: CASSQWSGHVLTF. V gene TRBV9 combines with J gene TRBJ2-6; D is undetermined. In germline, CDR1 is SGDLS, CDR2 YYNGEE. Between the trimmed V and J ends, which lost 4 bases and 11 bases, there was a span of 13 bases. The CDR3 is 13 residues long. The variable domain in full, with the rest retrieved from reference TRBV9 and TRBJ2-6, is DSGVTQTPKHLITATGQRVTLRCSPRSGDLSVYWYQQSLDQGLQFLIQYYNGEERAKGNILERFSAQQFPDLHSELNLSSLELGDSALYFCASSQWSGHVLTFGAGSRLTVL.

The J gene is TRBJ2-4, the V gene TRBV5-1; D not certain. The CDR3 sequence is 14 residues long. Per the germline V gene, CDR1 is SGHRS and CDR2 is YFSETQ. The ends were cut back, 0 bases at V and 1 base at J, with 5 bases in the middle. The CDR3: CASSLDLAKNIQYF. CDR3 bases: TGCGCCAGCAGCTTGGACCTCGCCAAAAACATTCAGTACTTC.

This clone was observed a handful of times. The chain links TRBV28 to TRBJ2-3; maybe TRBD1 (5 bases). This CDR3 comprises 13 residues. CDR1 is MDHEN and CDR2 is SYDVKM in the germline V gene. Trimming stripped 4 bases from V and 0 bases from J, with 5 bases between. CDR3 region: CASSWTSTDTQYF. The DNA for the CDR3 is TGTGCCAGCAGTTGGACAAGCACAGATACGCAGTATTTT.